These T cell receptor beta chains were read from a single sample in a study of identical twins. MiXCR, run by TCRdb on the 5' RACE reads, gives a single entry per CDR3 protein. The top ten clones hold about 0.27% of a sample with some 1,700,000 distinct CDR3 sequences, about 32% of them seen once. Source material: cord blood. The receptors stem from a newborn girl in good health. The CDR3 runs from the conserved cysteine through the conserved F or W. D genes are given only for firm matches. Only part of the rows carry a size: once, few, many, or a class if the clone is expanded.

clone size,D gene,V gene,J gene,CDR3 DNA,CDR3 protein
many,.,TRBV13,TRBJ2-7,TGTGCCAGCAGCTTAACTAGTAGGTCCTACGAGCAGTACTTC,CASSLTSRSYEQYF
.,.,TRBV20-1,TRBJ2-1,TGCAGTGCTAGAGATCTGGAGGCGGCCACCTACAATGAGCAGTTCTTC,CSARDLEAATYNEQFF
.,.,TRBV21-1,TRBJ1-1,TGTGCCAGCAGCAGTTACAGGGCCACCATGAACACTGAAGCTTCCTTT,CASSSYRATMNTEASF
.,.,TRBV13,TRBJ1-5,TGTGCCAGCAGCTTAGGAATGGAGGGAGGAAGCAATCAGCCCCAGCATTTT,CASSLGMEGGSNQPQHF
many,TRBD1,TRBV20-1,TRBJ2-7,TGCAGTGCTAGAGCCGGGACAGGTTCCTACGAGCAGTACTTC,CSARAGTGSYEQYF
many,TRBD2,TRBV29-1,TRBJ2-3,TGCAGCGTCCACGCGGGAGGCACAGATACGCAGTATTTT,CSVHAGGTDTQYF
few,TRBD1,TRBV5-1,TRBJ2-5,TGCGCCAGCAGCTTGGTTCTCGGACAGGGAGAGCAGTACTTC,CASSLVLGQGEQYF
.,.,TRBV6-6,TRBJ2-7,TGTGCCAGCAGTTCCTCCCGGGGTTCGAGCTCCTACGAGCAGTACTTC,CASSSSRGSSSYEQYF
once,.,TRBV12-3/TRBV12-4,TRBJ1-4,TGTGCCAGCAGTCCCGGGACCCCTGGGGGGAATGAAAAACTGTTTTTT,CASSPGTPGGNEKLFF
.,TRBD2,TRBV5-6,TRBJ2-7,TGTGCCAGCACCCAAGCGGGATATAGCCGTCGGATAGACAATGAGCAGTACTTC,CASTQAGYSRRIDNEQYF
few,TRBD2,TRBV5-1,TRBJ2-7,TGCGCCAGCAGCTTGGAAGGACTAGCGGGCCACTACGAGCAGTACTTC,CASSLEGLAGHYEQYF
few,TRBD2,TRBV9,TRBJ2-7,TGTGCCAGCAGCGAGGGACTAGCGTGGTACGAGCAGTACTTC,CASSEGLAWYEQYF
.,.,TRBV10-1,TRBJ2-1,TGCGCCAGCAGTGAGCGGGGGTATAGATACCATGAGCAGTTCTTC,CASSERGYRYHEQFF
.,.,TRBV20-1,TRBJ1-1,TGCAGTGCTGGAATGGGGAGAGACACTGAAGCTTTCTTT,CSAGMGRDTEAFF
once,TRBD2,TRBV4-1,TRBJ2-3,TGCGCCAGCAGCCAAGCTAGCGGGGTTCGCACAGATACGCAGTATTTT,CASSQASGVRTDTQYF
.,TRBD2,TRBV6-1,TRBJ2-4,TGTGCCTGCGGACTAGCGGCCTACAATGAGCAGTACTTC,CACGLAAYNEQYF
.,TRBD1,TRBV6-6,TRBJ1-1,TGTGCCAGCATCACAGGGGCGTCAAACACTGAAGCTTTCTTT,CASITGASNTEAFF
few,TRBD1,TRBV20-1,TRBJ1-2,TGCAGTGCTACCCAGGGGGCAAGGAATTATGGCTACACCTTC,CSATQGARNYGYTF
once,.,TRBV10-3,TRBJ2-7,TGTGCCATCAGTGAGGGGGGGACCTCCTACGAGCGGTACTTC,CAISEGGTSYERYF
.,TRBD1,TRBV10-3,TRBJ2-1,TGTGCCATCAGCGGGACAGGGTACCAAGAGACCCAGTTCTTC,CAISGTGYQETQFF
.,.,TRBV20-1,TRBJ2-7,TGCAGTGCTCCCGACAACTTACCCTACGAGCAGTACTTC,CSAPDNLPYEQYF
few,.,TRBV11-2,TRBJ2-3,TGTGCCAGCAGCAACCGGACAGATACGCAGTATTTT,CASSNRTDTQYF
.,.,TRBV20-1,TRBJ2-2,TGCAGTGCTAAACTCCTTGTCGGGGAGCTGTTTTTT,CSAKLLVGELFF
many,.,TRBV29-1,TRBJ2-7,TGCAGCGTTGGGTCCCTGTTCACCTACGAGCAGTACTTC,CSVGSLFTYEQYF
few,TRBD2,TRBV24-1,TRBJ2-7,TGTGCCACCAGTGATCCCGGGACTAGCTCGGTCGAGCAGTACTTC,CATSDPGTSSVEQYF
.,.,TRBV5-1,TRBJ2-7,TGCGCCAGCAGCTTGGTACCGATCCCCTCCTACGAGCAGTACTTC,CASSLVPIPSYEQYF
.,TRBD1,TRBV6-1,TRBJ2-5,TGTGCCAGCAGTGACGGAACAGGGGGGTCGGGAGAGACCCAGTACTTC,CASSDGTGGSGETQYF
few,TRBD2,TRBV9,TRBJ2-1,TGTGCCAGCAGCTTGTATAGCGGGACCTACAATGAGCAGTTCTTC,CASSLYSGTYNEQFF
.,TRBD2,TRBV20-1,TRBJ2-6,TGCAGTGCTGGGACTAGCGGGGGTAGTGGGGCCAACGTCCTGACTTTC,CSAGTSGGSGANVLTF
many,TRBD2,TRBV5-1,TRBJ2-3,TGCGCCAGCAGCTTGGCCGTTGGACTAGCGTTAGATACGCAGTATTTT,CASSLAVGLALDTQYF
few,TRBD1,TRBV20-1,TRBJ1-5,TGCAGTGCGAATGGACAGGGGACGGGTCAGCCCCAGCATTTT,CSANGQGTGQPQHF
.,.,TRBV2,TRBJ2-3,TGTGCCAGCCACAACTCGAGATGGGGAGATACGCAGTATTTT,CASHNSRWGDTQYF
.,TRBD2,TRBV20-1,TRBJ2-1,TGCAGTACCTGGACTAGCGGGAGGGGTGAGCAGTTCTTC,CSTWTSGRGEQFF